This T cell receptor (beta chain) was obtained from a study of tumor-infiltrating lymphocytes in primary liver carcinoma. Out of unsorted whole blood came the blood RNA, and germline DNA was extracted as well. It was before surgery that roughly 3.9 milliliters of peripheral blood were collected. With a constant-region primer, TCR beta cDNA was made from 500 ng of total RNA. Amplification in three nested multiplex PCR rounds with slightly modified ARM-PCR gave rise to TCR beta libraries. TCRdb recomputed calls from the multiplex PCR reads with MiXCR, one row per CDR3 protein. The repertoire holds more than 150,000 distinct CDR3 sequences, with less than 65% as singletons. The receptor was isolated from a man aged 35-49 years with primary liver carcinoma and hepatitis B virus infection. Sequenced material: peripheral blood.

CDR3 protein: CASSQEGGQKNIQYF. For the CDR3, the DNA is TGCGCCAGCAGCCAAGAGGGAGGGCAGAAAAACATTCAGTACTTC. The chain has TRBV4-1 and TRBJ2-4; 7 bases map to TRBD2. The CDR3 extends over 15 amino acids. The V gene end was trimmed by 0 bases and the J gene end by 4 bases; junction bases not matched to a gene: 3. Germline V gene lookup returns CDR1 MGHRA and CDR2 YSYEKL.